The rows below give T cell receptor beta chains drawn from one sample of a study of T-cell reconstitution after alpha-beta-depleted transplantation in children. From the PCR reads, TCRdb called clonotypes with MiXCR, one entry per CDR3 protein. The sample consists of over 200,000 distinct CDR3 sequences, about 11% of them appearing once. Sequencing was performed on PBMCs, taken before TCRalphabeta/CD19-depleted stem cell transplant. The source is a child under two years old with acute myeloid leukemia, due to receive a stem cell transplant. The CDR3 runs from the conserved cysteine through the conserved F or W. A D gene is named only where the DNA matches it firmly. Only part of the rows carry a size: once, few, many, or a class if the clone is expanded.

-,many,TRBJ2-1,TRBV5-1,CASSLAETGYNEQFF,TGCGCCAGCAGCTTGGCCGAAACGGGTTACAATGAGCAGTTCTTC
-,many,TRBJ2-1,TRBV20-1,CSARSESSYNEQFF,TGCAGTGCTCGAAGCGAGAGCTCCTACAATGAGCAGTTCTTC
-,many,TRBJ1-2,TRBV28,CASSSSHGYYGYTF,TGTGCCAGCAGTTCGTCGCACGGCTACTATGGCTACACCTTC
TRBD2,many,TRBJ2-5,TRBV7-9,CASSLASLGSGAIYF,TGTGCCAGCAGCTTAGCTTCCTTAGGTAGCGGGGCCATTTACTTC
TRBD1,many,TRBJ1-2,TRBV5-1,CASSTNDREESYGYTF,TGCGCCAGCAGCACCAACGACAGGGAGGAGAGCTATGGCTACACCTTC
TRBD1,many,TRBJ2-7,TRBV5-1,CASSSTGTVVHEQYF,TGCGCCAGCAGCTCTACCGGGACAGTAGTCCACGAGCAGTACTTC
-,many,TRBJ1-2,TRBV5-1,CASSLSLSNYGYTF,TGCGCCAGCAGCTTGTCCCTTTCTAACTATGGCTACACCTTC
TRBD1,many,TRBJ1-4,TRBV28,CASSLAGTGDEKLFF,TGTGCCAGCAGTTTAGCCGGGACAGGGGACGAAAAACTGTTTTTT
TRBD2,-,TRBJ2-3,TRBV20-1,CSATGLAGDTQYF,TGCAGTGCAACGGGACTAGCGGGTGATACGCAGTATTTT
-,many,TRBJ2-6,TRBV4-1,CASSRGRDISGANVLTF,TGCGCCAGCAGTCGCGGCCGGGACATCTCTGGGGCCAACGTCCTGACTTTC
-,-,TRBJ2-1,TRBV1,CQQPRPDYPTVTYNEQFF,TGCCAGCAGCCAAGACCCGACTACCCCACGGTCACCTACAATGAGCAGTTCTTC
-,-,TRBJ2-6,TRBV20-1,CSARVPRGAAGANVLTF,TGCAGTGCTAGAGTTCCCCGGGGGGCGGCTGGGGCCAACGTCCTGACTTTC